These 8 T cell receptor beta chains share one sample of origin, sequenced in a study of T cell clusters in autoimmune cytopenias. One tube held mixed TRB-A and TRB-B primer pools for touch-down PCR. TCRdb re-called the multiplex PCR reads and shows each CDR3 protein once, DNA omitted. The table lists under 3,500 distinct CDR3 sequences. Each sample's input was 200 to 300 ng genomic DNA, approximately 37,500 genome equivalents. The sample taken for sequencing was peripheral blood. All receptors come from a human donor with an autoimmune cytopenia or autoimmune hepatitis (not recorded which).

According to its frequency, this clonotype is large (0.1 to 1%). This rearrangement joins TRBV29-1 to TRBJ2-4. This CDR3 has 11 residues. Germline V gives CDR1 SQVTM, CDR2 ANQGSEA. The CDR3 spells CSVGGDNIQYF.

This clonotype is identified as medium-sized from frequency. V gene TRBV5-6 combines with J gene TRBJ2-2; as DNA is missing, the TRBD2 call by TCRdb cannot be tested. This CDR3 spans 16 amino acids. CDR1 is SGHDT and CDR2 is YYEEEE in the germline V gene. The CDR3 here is CASSLGEATNTGELFF. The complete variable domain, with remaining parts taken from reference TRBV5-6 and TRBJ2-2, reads DAGVTQSPTHLIKTRGQQVTLRCSPKSGHDTVSWYQQALGQGPQFIFQYYEEEERQRGNFPDRFSGHQFPNYSSELNVNALLLGDSALYLCASSLGEATNTGELFFGEGSRLTVL.

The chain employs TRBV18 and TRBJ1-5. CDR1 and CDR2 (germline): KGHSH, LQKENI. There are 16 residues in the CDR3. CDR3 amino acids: CASSPTDPRLNQPQHF.

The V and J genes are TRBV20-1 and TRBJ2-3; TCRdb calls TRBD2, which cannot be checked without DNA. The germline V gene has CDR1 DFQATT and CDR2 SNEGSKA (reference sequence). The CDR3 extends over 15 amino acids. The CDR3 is CSARVGRPPADTQYF.

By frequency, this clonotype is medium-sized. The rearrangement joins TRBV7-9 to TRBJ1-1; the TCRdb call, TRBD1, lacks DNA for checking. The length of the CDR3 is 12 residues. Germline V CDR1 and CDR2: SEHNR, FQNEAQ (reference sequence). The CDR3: CASSPRDTEAFF.

The CDR3 region is CASSQGGTGGRTNEKLFF. V is TRBV4-2 and J is TRBJ1-4; TCRdb picks TRBD1, but there is no DNA to check that call. Germline V lookup: CDR1 LGHNA, CDR2 YNFKEQ. CDR3 length: 18 amino acids.

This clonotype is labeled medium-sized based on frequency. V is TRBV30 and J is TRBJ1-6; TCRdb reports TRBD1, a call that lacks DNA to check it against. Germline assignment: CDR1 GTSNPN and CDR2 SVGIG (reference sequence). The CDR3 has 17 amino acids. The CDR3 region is CAWTGGGSHPGNSPLHF.

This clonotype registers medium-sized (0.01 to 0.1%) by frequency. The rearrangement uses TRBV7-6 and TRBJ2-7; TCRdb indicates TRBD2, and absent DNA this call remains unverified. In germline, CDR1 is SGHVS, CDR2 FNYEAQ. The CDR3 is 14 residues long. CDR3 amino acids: CASSLISGGYEQYF. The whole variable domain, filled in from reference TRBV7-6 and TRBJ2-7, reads GAGVSQSPRYKVTKRGQDVALRCDPISGHVSLYWYRQALGQGPEFLTYFNYEAQQDKSGLPNDRFSAERPEGSISTLTIQRTEQRDSAMYRCASSLISGGYEQYFGPGTRLTVT.